This TCR beta chain was captured in a study of blood T cell repertoires in COVID-19. Study at large: T cells, B-cell-depleted T cells, or PBMCs supplied cDNA or gDNA.

The V gene's germline CDR1 is MNHEY and CDR2 SMNVEV (reference sequence). Trimming removed 4 bases from V and 3 bases from J, with 9 bases in between. The CDR3 loop spans 13 amino acids. Sequencing was performed with immunoSEQ multiplex PCR; in TCRdb, only in-frame clones are kept and a portion is missing. The data contain 150,000 to 200,000 clones, approximately 87% of them singletons. The sequence came from a woman between 55 and 75 years old with COVID-19, enrolled during active disease. Sequenced sample: peripheral blood. The J gene is TRBJ2-5, the V gene TRBV27; D unclear. The CDR3 nucleotides are TGTGCCAGCAGTTCCCCACCGGAAGAGACCCAGTACTTC. This translates into CASSSPPEETQYF.